This TCR beta chain was observed in a study of T-cell reconstitution after alpha-beta-depleted transplantation in children. Study observations and caveats: The origin of high day-60 TCRbeta diversity in some patients lay in surviving recipient T cells and thymic progenitors. T-cell numbers and diversity, one year after transplant, stemmed largely from T cells that were newly produced.

Preparation of the TCRbeta library involved a method that used unique molecular identifiers. TCRdb reprocessed the PCR reads with MiXCR, giving one entry per CDR3 protein. The sample carries 400,000 to 550,000 distinct CDR3 sequences, about 10% recorded once. The germline CDR1 and CDR2 sequences are KGHSH and LQKENI. Trimming removed 0 bases at V and 5 bases at J, with 14 bases between. This CDR3 has 15 residues. This clonotype came up many times. The antigen remains unidentified. The TCR sequence derives from a child under 10 years old with inherited bone marrow failure, due to receive a stem cell transplant. The source was PBMCs, collected before TCRalphabeta/CD19-depleted stem cell transplant. The V call is TRBV18, the J call TRBJ2-7; possible D gene TRBD2, 5 bases. The CDR3 region has the DNA TGTGCCAGCTCACCACCACCGGGCGGGCGGGACGAGCAGTACTTC. It yields the protein CASSPPPGGRDEQYF.